The 24 T cell receptor beta chains given below trace back to one sample, sequenced in a study of CD8 T cells in Susac syndrome. Reverse transcription used 0.5 to 1 ug RNA and random hexamers. TCRdb itself ran the immunoSEQ multiplex PCR reads through MiXCR, one entry per CDR3 protein. The sample has roughly 140,000 distinct CDR3 sequences, roughly 94% seen once. The specimen sequenced was CD8+ T cells from PBMCs. Every receptor here comes from a human donor in good health.

The chain has TRBV27 and TRBJ2-7, with unresolved D. This CDR3 has 14 residues. Between the trimmed V and J ends, which lost 4 bases and 0 bases, there was a span of 10 bases. Germline lookup yields CDR1 MNHEY and CDR2 SMNVEV (reference sequence). DNA for the CDR3: TGTGCCAGCAGTTCCTGGGCAGGCTCCTACGAGCAGTACTTC. Translating it yields CASSSWAGSYEQYF.

The chain carries TRBV19 and TRBJ2-1; perhaps D is TRBD1 or TRBD2 (6 bases each). The V end was cut by 6 bases, the J end by 9 bases, with 12 bases between. There are 12 residues in the CDR3. Germline V gene sequence: CDR1 LNHDA, CDR2 SQIVND (reference sequence). The CDR3 bases are TGTGCCAGTAGATTCAGGGGAGGTGAGCAGTTCTTC. Residues: CASRFRGGEQFF. Supplemented by reference TRBV19 and TRBJ2-1, the full variable domain reads DGGITQSPKYLFRKEGQNVTLSCEQNLNHDAMYWYRQDPGQGLRLIYYSQIVNDFQKGDIAEGYSVSREKKESFPLTVTSAQKNPTAFYLCASRFRGGEQFFGPGTRLTVL.

The chain couples TRBV29-1 to TRBJ2-5, with 8 nucleotides matching TRBD2. CDR3 size: 14 residues. From germline, CDR1 is SQVTM and CDR2 ANQGSEA. V lost 4 bases and J lost 5; bases outside the gene matches: 9. The CDR3 sequence: CSVAAPGLEETQYF. Here the CDR3 DNA reads TGCAGCGTTGCTGCTCCGGGACTAGAGGAGACCCAGTACTTC.

V and J are TRBV15 and TRBJ2-2; D gene uncertain. Trimming took 0 bases from V and 2 from J, leaving 13 bases between them. This CDR3 spans 17 amino acids. Germline CDR1 is LNHNV and CDR2 is YYDKDF (reference sequence). The CDR3 nucleotides read TGTGCCACCAGCAGAGATTCGGACCGGCCAAACACCGGGGAGCTGTTTTTT. Residues: CATSRDSDRPNTGELFF.

V gene TRBV15 combines with J gene TRBJ2-7; 9 nucleotides match TRBD2. CDR1 is LNHNV and CDR2 is YYDKDF in the germline V gene (reference sequence). V gave up 6 bases and J gave up 5 bases; unmatched junction bases: 11. The CDR3 runs to 15 residues. This CDR3 is CATRGGRAGGHEQYF. CDR3 coding DNA: TGTGCCACCAGAGGAGGAAGGGCGGGAGGGCACGAGCAGTACTTC.

V usage is TRBV7-9 and J usage is TRBJ2-1; no clear D gene. The V gene's germline CDR1 is SEHNR and CDR2 FQNEAQ (reference sequence). V was trimmed by 7 bases and J by 3 bases, leaving 19 bases between them. The length of the CDR3 is 16 residues. In DNA, the CDR3 is TGTGCCAGCAACCCCCGTTGGGAAAGGCTCTACAATGAGCAGTTCTTC. Its protein product is CASNPRWERLYNEQFF.

The chain is built from TRBV12-3 or TRBV12-4 and TRBJ1-2; D gene uncertain. This CDR3 has 13 amino acids. V was shortened by 3 bases and J by 4 bases, with 9 bases between the two germline ends. The CDR3 region has the DNA TGTGCCAGCAGTTTCGGGGAAATCTATGGCTACACCTTC. This translates into CASSFGEIYGYTF.

V and J are TRBV2 and TRBJ2-7, with D unclear. Germline CDR1 reads SNHLY; CDR2 reads FYNNEI. Trimming removed 6 bases from V and 7 bases from J, with 19 bases in between. The CDR3 runs 14 residues. The CDR3 coding sequence is TGTGCCAGCAGCTTGGACGTTCTACGTGGGGAGCAGTACTTC. Translating gives CASSLDVLRGEQYF.

This clonotype was picked up one time. The chain recombines TRBV30 with TRBJ2-2; a weak D match, TRBD1 (5 bases). Germline CDR1 reads GTSNPN; CDR2 reads SVGIG (reference sequence). This CDR3 contains 17 residues. Trimming removed 2 bases at V and 2 bases at J, with 18 bases between. The CDR3 is CAWSKHLSDSNTGELFF. The DNA for the CDR3 is TGTGCCTGGAGTAAGCACTTATCCGACAGTAACACCGGGGAGCTGTTTTTT.

The V gene is TRBV6-2 or TRBV6-3, the J gene TRBJ1-1; D remains unclear. The CDR3 sequence is 14 residues long. Per the germline V gene, CDR1 is MNHEY and CDR2 is SVGEGT. V was pared by 2 bases and J by 0 bases, with 7 bases between. The CDR3 region is CASSYVGMNTEAFF. The CDR3 coding sequence is TGTGCCAGCAGTTACGTTGGGATGAACACTGAAGCTTTCTTT.

The chain carries TRBV3-1 and TRBJ2-7; weak D call: TRBD1 (5 bases). The CDR3 has 13 amino acids. V was clipped by 4 bases and J by 7 bases, with 14 bases between them. Germline V CDR1 and CDR2: LGHDT, YNNKEL (reference sequence). In DNA, the CDR3 is TGTGCCAGCAGCCCGCGGCAGGGTGGAGAGCAGTACTTC. It codes for CASSPRQGGEQYF.

The V gene is TRBV20-1, the J gene TRBJ1-1, with D unresolved. Germline V gives CDR1 DFQATT, CDR2 SNEGSKA (reference sequence). Between the trimmed V and J ends, which lost 3 bases and 0 bases, there was a span of 8 bases. The CDR3 sequence is 13 residues long. Here the CDR3 reads CSARGDLNTEAFF. CDR3 nucleotides: TGCAGTGCTAGGGGTGACTTGAACACTGAAGCTTTCTTT.

V and J are TRBV15 and TRBJ2-7, with 11 bases aligning to TRBD2. Trimming cost V 1 base and J 3 bases; bases outside gene matches: 11. CDR1 and CDR2 (germline): LNHNV, YYDKDF (reference sequence). This CDR3 contains 18 residues. The CDR3 loop is CATSRVVAGGQRFYEQYF. Written as DNA, the CDR3 is TGTGCCACCAGCAGAGTAGTAGCGGGGGGGCAAAGGTTCTACGAGCAGTACTTC.

The CDR3 coding sequence is TGTGCCAGCAGTTTCTTGGCGGGACCCACAGATACGCAGTATTTT. The encoded protein is CASSFLAGPTDTQYF. V and J are TRBV27 and TRBJ2-3; D is perhaps TRBD2 (6 bases). Trimming left V 3 bases short and J 2 bases short, with 12 bases between. Germline V gene data show CDR1 as MNHEY and CDR2 as SMNVEV (reference sequence). This CDR3 contains 15 residues.

The chain uses TRBV28 and TRBJ1-2; 8 bases are shared with TRBD1. From germline, CDR1 is MDHEN and CDR2 SYDVKM. Unmatched junction bases numbered 7, after V lost 6 bases and J lost 4 bases. The CDR3 contains 14 residues. CDR3 sequence: CASSPGTGVYGYTF. The CDR3 DNA reads as TGTGCCAGCAGCCCCGGGACAGGCGTCTATGGCTACACCTTC.

The chain is built from TRBV19 and TRBJ2-1; D ambiguous. CDR1 and CDR2 from the germline V gene are LNHDA and SQIVND (reference sequence). Trimming took 3 bases from V and 0 from J, leaving 6 bases between them. The CDR3 extends over 14 amino acids. CDR3 region: CASSIFSSYNEQFF. The DNA of the CDR3 is TGTGCCAGTAGTATCTTCAGCTCCTACAATGAGCAGTTCTTC.

J is TRBJ2-1 and V is TRBV4-3; the match to TRBD2 covers 11 bases. The CDR3 has 15 amino acids. V shed 3 bases and J 10 bases; nucleotides not matched to a gene: 8. The germline V gene encodes CDR1 LGHNA and CDR2 YSLEER. CDR3 nucleotides: TGCGCCAGCAGCCATCTAGCGGGAGGAGATGGGGAGCAGTTCTTC. This gives the protein CASSHLAGGDGEQFF.

This chain links TRBV4-3 with TRBJ2-1, with D possibly being TRBD1 (6 bases). Germline V lookup: CDR1 LGHNA, CDR2 YSLEER. Trimming took off 3 bases at V and 2 bases at J, with 11 bases between the two ends. The CDR3 contains 15 residues. CDR3 nucleotide sequence: TGCGCCAGCAGCCAGGCGAGGGACACCTACAATGAGCAGTTCTTC. Translation gives CASSQARDTYNEQFF.

The V and J genes are TRBV14 and TRBJ2-5; 8 bases match TRBD1. The length of the CDR3 is 15 residues. With 0 bases clipped from V and 4 bases from J, the junction kept 4 bases outside the gene matches. Germline CDR1 and CDR2: SGHDN and FVKESK. CDR3 protein: CASSQDRGPGETQYF. The CDR3 DNA reads as TGTGCCAGCAGCCAAGACAGGGGGCCAGGAGAGACCCAGTACTTC.

The chain has TRBV16 and TRBJ2-4; no definite D call. This CDR3 contains 15 residues. CDR1 KGHSY and CDR2 FQNENV come from the germline V gene. Trimming took off 3 bases at V and 0 bases at J, with 9 bases between the two ends. The CDR3 DNA reads as TGTGCCAGCAGCCATAACGCGATAGCCAAAAACATTCAGTACTTC. Protein sequence: CASSHNAIAKNIQYF.

The rearrangement uses TRBV27 and TRBJ2-1; D might be TRBD1 (5 bases). This CDR3 comprises 17 residues. Per germline, CDR1 MNHEY and CDR2 SMNVEV (reference sequence). V was cut by 0 bases and J by 4 bases, with 16 bases left in between. The CDR3 loop is CASSLSMLDGAYNEQFF. CDR3 nucleotides: TGTGCCAGCAGTTTATCGATGCTCGATGGGGCTTACAATGAGCAGTTCTTC.

CDR3 in amino acids: CASTLLSLNNEQFF. The CDR3 DNA reads TGTGCCAGCACCCTCTTGTCGTTAAATAATGAGCAGTTCTTC. The rearrangement uses TRBV7-9 and TRBJ2-1; no reliable D call. The V gene's germline CDR1 is SEHNR and CDR2 FQNEAQ (reference sequence). This CDR3 has 14 residues. V shed 7 bases and J shed 7 bases, with 17 bases lying between them.

This chain uses TRBV6-2 or TRBV6-3 with TRBJ1-1; no reliable D call. In germline, CDR1 is MNHEY, CDR2 SVGEGT. The CDR3 runs 14 residues. Trimming stripped 7 bases from V and 4 bases from J, with 16 bases between. The CDR3 loop reads CASISEGPLTEAFF. In DNA, the CDR3 is TGTGCCAGCATCTCCGAGGGCCCCCTCACTGAAGCTTTCTTT.

The genes are TRBV6-6 and TRBJ1-2, with a tentative D call TRBD1 (5 bases). The CDR3 runs 13 residues. Trimming removed 5 bases from V and 4 bases from J, with 11 bases in between. CDR1 and CDR2 (germline): MNHNY, SVGAGI (reference sequence). The CDR3 is CASSQTASYGYTF. CDR3 coding DNA: TGTGCCAGCAGTCAGACAGCGTCCTATGGCTACACCTTC.